This T cell receptor beta chain came from a study of a mutant IDH1 vaccine in newly diagnosed glioma. At the level of the study: Treated patients showed a male proportion of approximately 62%, a female proportion of approximately 40%, and a mean age of around 39 years. Beforehand, treatment had been radiotherapy, temozolomide, or both; the majority received both.

Turning to this clone: Its antigen is not identified.

Some clones are missing from TCRdb's copy, which holds only in-frame ones; the method was immunoSEQ multiplex PCR. This table holds 68,000 or so clones, approximately 79% found once. As to time point: baseline, week 1 (first vaccination visit). The treatment denotes: pre-vaccination baseline after standard-of-care therapy. V was trimmed by 8 bases and J by 3 bases, leaving 16 bases between them. The CDR3 totals 14 residues. The germline CDR1 and CDR2 sequences are MNHEY and SMNVEV (reference sequence). Points from the study as a whole: Immune responses induced by vaccination arose in about 93% of the patients. With respect to changes in top peripheral T cell clonotypes, pseudoprogression seemed unrelated.

The chain carries TRBV27 and TRBJ2-5; D not certain. The sequence was obtained from a man aged 50-59 years with glioma. The material sequenced was PBMCs, taken from a glioma patient treated with radiotherapy, temozolomide or both. This CDR3 reads CASRRMDREETQYF. The CDR3 DNA sequence: TGTGCCAGCCGCAGGATGGATAGGGAAGAGACCCAGTACTTC.